One TCR beta chain is described in this entry. Its antigen is unidentified. The data stem from a study of long-term antiretroviral therapy in people with HIV. General study points: CDR3 lengths in HIV samples spanned a narrower range than controls.

CDR1 and CDR2 (germline): SNHLY, FYNNEI. The ends were cut back, 2 bases at V and 1 base at J, with 15 bases in the middle. The CDR3 spans 17 residues. Investigators performed immunoSEQ version v3.0 at survey level. Method: immunoSEQ multiplex PCR; TCRdb's copy keeps in-frame clones and lacks some. The sample yields about 16,000 clones, around 88% seen once. The TCR comes from a woman in her 30s with HIV. Sequenced here: unsorted PBMCs, sampled more than 2.2 years before starting antiretroviral therapy. The chain uses TRBV2 and TRBJ1-5; D is undetermined. The CDR3 is CASSERGSLLSNQPQHF. The CDR3 DNA follows: TGTGCCAGCAGTGAAAGAGGGTCGCTCTTGAGCAATCAGCCCCAGCATTTT.